This TCR beta chain was sequenced in a study of beta chain features in type 1 diabetes. V was shortened by 1 base and J by 0 bases, with 4 bases between the two germline ends. This CDR3 is built from 13 residues. Per germline, CDR1 SGHRS and CDR2 YFSETQ. Every bit of the isolated RNA underwent reverse transcription, so sequencing read expressed TCRB transcripts. Clones were sequenced by immunoSEQ multiplex PCR, and TCRdb holds only the in-frame ones, with some missing. The table includes around 430,000 clones, 30% detected once. The sequenced sample consisted of naive CD4+ T cells from blood. The V and J genes are TRBV5-1 and TRBJ1-1; D not certain. The sequence was obtained from a man aged 18 to 35 in good health. CDR3 coding DNA: TGCGCCAGCAGCTTGATTTTGAACACTGAAGCTTTCTTT. Its protein product is CASSLILNTEAFF.